The rows below give T cell receptor beta chains drawn from one sample of a study of OX40 agonist ivuxolimab in advanced cancers. Data came from immunoSEQ multiplex PCR; TCRdb stores just in-frame clones and leaves some out. The sample carries some 83,000 clones, nearly 95% recorded once. Source: CD4+ or CD8+ T cells sorted from blood, taken in a trial of the OX40 agonist ivuxolimab. These receptors were collected from an adult with an advanced solid tumor such as melanoma, head and neck, liver or kidney cancer. Each CDR3 is given with its conserved first and last residue.

CATSPDRGRSNQPQHF	TRBV15	TRBJ1-5
CASSLELGWLNTEAFF	TRBV7-8	TRBJ1-1
CASSSGITYEQYF	TRBV19	TRBJ2-7
CASNPQGWDEQYF	TRBV2	TRBJ2-7
CASSWGTKDQPQHF	TRBV25-1	TRBJ1-5
CASSRPGGNSPLHF	TRBV11-2	TRBJ1-6
CASISPTGDTQYF	TRBV10-2	TRBJ2-3
CASSEAPGLYTDTQYF	TRBV2	TRBJ2-3
CASSLGDSINEKLFF	TRBV7-9	TRBJ1-4
CASSPDGIGRYEQYF	TRBV7-3	TRBJ2-7
CASSFQGGNEQFF	TRBV27	TRBJ2-1
CASSFPEGSGRNEQFF	TRBV5-1	TRBJ2-1
CASSEDGSWGYTF	TRBV19	TRBJ1-2
CASSLRGRGTDTQYF	TRBV7-7	TRBJ2-3
CASSVATSETQYF	TRBV9	TRBJ2-5
CASSQSPSPDTQYF	TRBV13	TRBJ2-3
CASSQRQVRGETQYF	TRBV4-1	TRBJ2-5
CASSKGGGARDGYTF	TRBV25-1	TRBJ1-2
CASSIGGQAEAFF	TRBV19	TRBJ1-1
CASGWSAGGNYNEQFF	TRBV11-2	TRBJ2-1
CASSVGFETDGRGQFF	TRBV9	TRBJ2-1
CASSLAAGWETQYF	TRBV5-6	TRBJ2-5